The text below deals with one TCR beta chain. The record originates from a study of blood T cell repertoires in COVID-19. About the study: Samples came from the United States, Italy and Spain, spanning acute and convalescent COVID-19. PBMCs, B-cell-depleted T cells, or T cells provided the cDNA or gDNA that made up the material.

Germline V gene data show CDR1 as MNHEY and CDR2 as SVGEGT. Trimming removed 2 bases at V and 6 bases at J, with 8 bases between. This CDR3 spans 13 amino acids. Original handling: Estimation of nucleated cell counts relied on the amplification of reference gene primers. Produced via immunoSEQ multiplex PCR; TCRdb's table is partial and in-frame only. The D gene and trimming were derived from the DNA, and the V and J assignments and clone size from that table. The sample has about 150,000 clones; about 90% are singletons. This TCR derives from a man between 45 and 60 years old with acute or convalescent COVID-19. The chain carries TRBV6-2 or TRBV6-3 and TRBJ2-1; D is uncertain. Sequencing was performed on peripheral blood. In nucleotides, the CDR3 is TGTGCCAGCAGTTACCGGGTGACCAATGAGCAGTTCTTC. Translating it yields CASSYRVTNEQFF.